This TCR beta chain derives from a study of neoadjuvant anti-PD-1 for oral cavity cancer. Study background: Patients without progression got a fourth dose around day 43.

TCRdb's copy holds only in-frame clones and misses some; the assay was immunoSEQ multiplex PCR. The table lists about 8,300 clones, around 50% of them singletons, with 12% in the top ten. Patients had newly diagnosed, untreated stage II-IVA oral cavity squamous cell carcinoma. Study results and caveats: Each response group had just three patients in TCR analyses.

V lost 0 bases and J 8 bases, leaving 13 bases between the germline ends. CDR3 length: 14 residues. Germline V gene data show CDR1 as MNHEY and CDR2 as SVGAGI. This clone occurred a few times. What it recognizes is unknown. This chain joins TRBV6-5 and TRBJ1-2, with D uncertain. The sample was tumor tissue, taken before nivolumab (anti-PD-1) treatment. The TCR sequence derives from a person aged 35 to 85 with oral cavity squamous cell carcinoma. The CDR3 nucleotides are TGTGCCAGCAGTTACTCGATAGTTGGGCTAGGCTACACCTTC. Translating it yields CASSYSIVGLGYTF.